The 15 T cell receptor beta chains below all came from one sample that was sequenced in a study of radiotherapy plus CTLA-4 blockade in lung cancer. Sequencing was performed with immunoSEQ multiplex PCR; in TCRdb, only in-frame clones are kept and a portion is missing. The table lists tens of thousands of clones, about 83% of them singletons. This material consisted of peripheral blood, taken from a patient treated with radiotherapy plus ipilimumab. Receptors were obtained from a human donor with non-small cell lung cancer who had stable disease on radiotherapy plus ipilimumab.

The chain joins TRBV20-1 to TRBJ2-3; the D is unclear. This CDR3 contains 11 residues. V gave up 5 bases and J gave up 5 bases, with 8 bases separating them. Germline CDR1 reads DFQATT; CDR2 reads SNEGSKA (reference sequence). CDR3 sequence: CSAYTGDTQYF. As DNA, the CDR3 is TGCAGTGCTTACACGGGAGATACGCAGTATTTT.

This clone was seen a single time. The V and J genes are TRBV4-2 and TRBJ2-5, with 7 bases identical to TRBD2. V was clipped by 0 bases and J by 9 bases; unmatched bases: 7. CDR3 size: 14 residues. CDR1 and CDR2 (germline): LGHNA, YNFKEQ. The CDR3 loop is CASSQDLAVGAQYF. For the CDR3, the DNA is TGTGCCAGCAGCCAAGATCTAGCGGTGGGGGCCCAGTACTTC.

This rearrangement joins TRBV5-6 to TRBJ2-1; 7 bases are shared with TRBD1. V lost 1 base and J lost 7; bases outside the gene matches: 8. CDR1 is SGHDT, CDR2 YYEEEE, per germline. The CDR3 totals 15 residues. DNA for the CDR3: TGTGCCAGCAGCTTGTACAGGGGAGATTGGAATGAGCAGTTCTTC. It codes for CASSLYRGDWNEQFF.

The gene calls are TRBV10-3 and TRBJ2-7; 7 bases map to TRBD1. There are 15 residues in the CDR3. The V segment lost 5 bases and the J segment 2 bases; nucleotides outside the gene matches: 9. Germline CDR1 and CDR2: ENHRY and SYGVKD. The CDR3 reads CAISHRDSNTYEQYF. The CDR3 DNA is TGTGCCATCAGTCACCGGGACAGTAACACCTACGAGCAGTACTTC.

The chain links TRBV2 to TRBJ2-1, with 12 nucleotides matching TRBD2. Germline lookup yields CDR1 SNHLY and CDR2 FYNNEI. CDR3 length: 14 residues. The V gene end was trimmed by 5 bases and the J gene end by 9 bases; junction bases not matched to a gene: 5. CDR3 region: CASSLAGGPGEQFF. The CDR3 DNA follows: TGTGCCAGCAGTCTAGCGGGGGGGCCTGGTGAGCAGTTCTTC.

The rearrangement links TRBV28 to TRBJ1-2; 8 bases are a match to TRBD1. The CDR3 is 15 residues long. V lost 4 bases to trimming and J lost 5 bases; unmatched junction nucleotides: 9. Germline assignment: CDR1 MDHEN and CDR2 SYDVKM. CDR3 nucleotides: TGTGCCAGCAGTTCCCGACAGGGGAGGGGTTATGGCTACACCTTC. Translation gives CASSSRQGRGYGYTF.

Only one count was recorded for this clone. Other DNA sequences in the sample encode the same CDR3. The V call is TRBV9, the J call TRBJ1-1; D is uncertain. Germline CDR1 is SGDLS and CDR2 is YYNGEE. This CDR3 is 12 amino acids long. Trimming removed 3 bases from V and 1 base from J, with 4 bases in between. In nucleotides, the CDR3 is TGTGCCAGCAGCGCCCAGAACACTGAAGCTTTCTTT. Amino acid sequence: CASSAQNTEAFF.

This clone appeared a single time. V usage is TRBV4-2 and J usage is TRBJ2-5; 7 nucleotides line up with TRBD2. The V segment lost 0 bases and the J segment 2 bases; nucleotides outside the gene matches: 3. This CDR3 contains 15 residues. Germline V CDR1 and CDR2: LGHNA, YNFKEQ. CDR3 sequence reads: CASSQERGLQETQYF. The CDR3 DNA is TGTGCCAGCAGCCAAGAAAGGGGACTACAAGAGACCCAGTACTTC.

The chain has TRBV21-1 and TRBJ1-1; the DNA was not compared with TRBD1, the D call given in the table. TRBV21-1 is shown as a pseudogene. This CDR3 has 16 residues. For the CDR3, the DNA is TGTGCCAGCAGCACTCAAGGGGGACCCTTGAACACTGAAGCTTTCTTT. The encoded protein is CASSTQGGPLNTEAFF.

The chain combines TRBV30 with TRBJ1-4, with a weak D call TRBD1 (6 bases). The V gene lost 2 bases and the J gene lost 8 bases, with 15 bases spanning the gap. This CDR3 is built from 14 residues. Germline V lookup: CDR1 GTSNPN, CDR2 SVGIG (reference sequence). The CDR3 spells CAWSSTGRREKLFF. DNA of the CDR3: TGTGCCTGGAGTTCTACAGGGCGTCGGGAAAAACTGTTTTTT.

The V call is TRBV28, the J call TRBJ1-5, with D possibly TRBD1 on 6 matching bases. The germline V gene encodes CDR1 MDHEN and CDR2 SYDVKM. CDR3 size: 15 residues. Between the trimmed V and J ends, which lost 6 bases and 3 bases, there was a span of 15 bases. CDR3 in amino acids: CASRDDRRPNQPQHF. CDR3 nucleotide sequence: TGTGCCAGCAGAGACGACAGGCGCCCCAATCAGCCCCAGCATTTT.

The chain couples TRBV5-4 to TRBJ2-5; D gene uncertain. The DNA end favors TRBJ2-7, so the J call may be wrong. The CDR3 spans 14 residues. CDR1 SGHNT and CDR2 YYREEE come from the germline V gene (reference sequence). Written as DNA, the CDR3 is TGTGCCAGCAGCTTGGAACTCCCGAACAGCGAGCAGTACTTC. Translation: CASSLELPNSEQYF.

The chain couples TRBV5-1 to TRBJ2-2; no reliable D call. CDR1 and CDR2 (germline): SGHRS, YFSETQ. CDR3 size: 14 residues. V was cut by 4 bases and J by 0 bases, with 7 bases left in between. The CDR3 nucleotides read TGCGCCAGCAGCGGTGACACGAACACCGGGGAGCTGTTTTTT. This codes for CASSGDTNTGELFF.

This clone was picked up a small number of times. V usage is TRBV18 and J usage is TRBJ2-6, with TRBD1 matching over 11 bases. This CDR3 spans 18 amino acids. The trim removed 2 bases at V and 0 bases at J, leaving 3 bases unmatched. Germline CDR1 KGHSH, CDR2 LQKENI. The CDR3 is CASSPWTGGLSGANVLTF. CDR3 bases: TGTGCCAGCTCACCATGGACAGGGGGCCTCTCTGGGGCCAACGTCCTGACTTTC.

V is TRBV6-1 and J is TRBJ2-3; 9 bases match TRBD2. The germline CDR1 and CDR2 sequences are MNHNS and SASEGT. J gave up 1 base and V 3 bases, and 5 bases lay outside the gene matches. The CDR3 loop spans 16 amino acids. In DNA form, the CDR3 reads TGTGCCAGCAGTGAGACCAGCGGGGGGCGCACAGATACGCAGTATTTT. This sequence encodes CASSETSGGRTDTQYF.